This T cell receptor beta chain was sequenced for a study of molecular identifiers for immune sequencing clone quantification. This clonotype was recorded many times. Germline loops: CDR1 MNHEY, CDR2 SVGAGI. The V end lost 5 bases, the J end lost 10 bases, and 21 bases lay between the germline ends. The CDR3 consists of 15 residues. Naive CD8 T cells, phenotype CD8+CD4-CCR7+CD45RA+, were sorted. TCRdb called the PCR reads again in MiXCR, with one record for every CDR3 protein. This sample has 600,000 to 650,000 distinct CDR3 sequences; less than 20% occur once, and the top ten carry roughly 0.85%. The chain carries TRBV6-5 and TRBJ2-1; D not certain. Sample: naive CD8+ T cells from blood, with Jurkat cell RNA spiked in. Subset denoted: FACS-sorted CD8+CD4-CCR7+CD45RA+ naive T cells. The clonotype comes from a human donor in good health. Some libraries in this study had Jurkat cell RNA spiked in. In nucleotides, the CDR3 is TGTGCCAGCAGTGTCGCGCCTGCCTGGAACGGGGAGCAGTTCTTC. It translates to CASSVAPAWNGEQFF.